This T cell receptor (beta chain) came from a study of cytomegalovirus exposure and HLA in healthy donors. General study results and limits: Specificity of a few CMV-associated chains for CMV antigens was verified in vitro. It was reported that the classifier diagnosed cytomegalovirus status with high specificity and sensitivity in both the original and validation cohorts. The study listed approximately 160 cytomegalovirus-associated TCR beta chains.

A roughly 120-subject validation cohort, separate from the approximately 720-subject first cohort, supplied the donors. Germline CDR1 MNHEY, CDR2 SVGAGI. V was clipped by 5 bases and J by 4 bases; unmatched bases: 11. This CDR3 is built from 15 residues. Method: immunoSEQ multiplex PCR; TCRdb's copy keeps in-frame clones and lacks some. The sample includes about 73,000 clones, around 90% seen only once; the top ten take about 3.8%. A word on this clone: The antigen remains unidentified.

The sequenced material came from PBMCs. The TCR was taken from a woman under 30 in good health and CMV-seropositive. The V call is TRBV6-5, the J call TRBJ2-7; 7 bases align to TRBD1. The CDR3 bases are TGTGCCAGCAGTGGTAGCAGGACAGGAAAATACGAGCAGTACTTC. Its translation is CASSGSRTGKYEQYF.